What follows are 2 T cell receptor beta chains derived from one specimen sequenced in a study of cytomegalovirus exposure and HLA in healthy donors. Amplification used 60 Vbeta primers and 13 Jbeta primers. Generated by immunoSEQ multiplex PCR, the TCRdb table keeps only in-frame clones and is missing some. Among about 91,000 clones listed, roughly 76% were seen once. Sequencing input: PBMCs. The receptor source for this set is a female donor in good health and CMV-seronegative.

V gene TRBV16 combines with J gene TRBJ2-7; D may be TRBD2 (6 bases). In germline, CDR1 is KGHSY, CDR2 FQNENV. The V end lost 4 bases, the J end lost 7 bases, and 20 bases lay between the germline ends. CDR3 length equals 15 residues. The CDR3 region has the DNA TGTGCCAGCAGCCCCCTCACTGGAGGGTCCCGGGAGCAGTACTTC. This codes for CASSPLTGGSREQYF. The entire variable domain, with the rest obtained from reference TRBV16 and TRBJ2-7, is as follows: GEEVAQTPKHLVRGEGQKAKLYCAPIKGHSYVFWYQQVLKNEFKFLISFQNENVFDETGMPKERFSAKCLPNSPCSLEIQATKLEDSAVYFCASSPLTGGSREQYFGPGTRLTVT.

This clone was detected only a few times. V and J are TRBV2 and TRBJ2-3; D perhaps matches TRBD1 (6 bases). The germline V gene has CDR1 SNHLY and CDR2 FYNNEI. V lost 5 bases and J 0 bases, leaving 12 bases between the germline ends. The CDR3 totals 15 residues. CDR3 sequence: CASSSDSPSTDTQYF. The DNA for the CDR3 is TGTGCCAGCAGTTCGGACAGTCCTAGCACAGATACGCAGTATTTT.